This T cell receptor beta chain derives from a study of cytomegalovirus exposure and HLA in healthy donors. This clone appeared once. The antigen remains undetermined. CDR1 and CDR2 from the germline V gene are SGHTS and YDEGEE. V gave up 0 bases and J gave up 0 bases, with 9 bases separating them. The CDR3 totals 15 residues. A multiplex PCR was run with 60 Vbeta primers and 13 Jbeta primers. Profiled with immunoSEQ multiplex PCR; TCRdb holds only in-frame clones, not every one. The sample carries around 120,000 clones, about 80% recorded once. Findings and caveats of the study: By a later analysis, the bulk of CMV-associated TCR beta chains appeared HLA-restricted.

Specimen: PBMCs. The chain links TRBV5-8 to TRBJ1-2; D not resolved. The TCR originated in a female donor in good health and CMV-seropositive. CDR3 DNA sequence: TGTGCCAGCAGCTTGGATTTACGGGCTAACTATGGCTACACCTTC. As protein: CASSLDLRANYGYTF.